The clone carrying this TCR beta chain was picked up a small number of times. Antigen specificity is unknown. Germline V gene data show CDR1 as MNHNS and CDR2 as SASEGT. V trimming: 7 bases; J trimming: 1 base; junction bases outside the gene matches: 7. This CDR3 has 15 residues. This record comes from a study of shared clonotypes between healthy human individuals. General study findings and limits: A limitation of the genetic and exposure-history diversity represented arose from few donors. Shared clonotypes: about 5.3% naive CD4, around 4% naive CD8, less than 2.5% memory CD4, 0.4% to 0.5% memory CD8. Among the subsets, naive ones generally showed larger estimated richness than memory ones.

The method was immunoSEQ multiplex PCR; TCRdb's version includes in-frame clones alone and lacks a portion of them. This sample carries about 640,000 clones, 72% of them seen once, and the ten largest clones take 1.8%. Material for sequencing was memory CD4+ T cells sorted from blood. Indicated subset: CD45RA-negative fraction. The gene calls are TRBV6-1 and TRBJ2-5; 9 bases are shared with TRBD2. This clonotype was sampled from a young woman in good health. CDR3 nucleotides: TGTGCCAGCATAAGCGGGAGGCTCCCCCAAGAGACCCAGTACTTC. Translation: CASISGRLPQETQYF.